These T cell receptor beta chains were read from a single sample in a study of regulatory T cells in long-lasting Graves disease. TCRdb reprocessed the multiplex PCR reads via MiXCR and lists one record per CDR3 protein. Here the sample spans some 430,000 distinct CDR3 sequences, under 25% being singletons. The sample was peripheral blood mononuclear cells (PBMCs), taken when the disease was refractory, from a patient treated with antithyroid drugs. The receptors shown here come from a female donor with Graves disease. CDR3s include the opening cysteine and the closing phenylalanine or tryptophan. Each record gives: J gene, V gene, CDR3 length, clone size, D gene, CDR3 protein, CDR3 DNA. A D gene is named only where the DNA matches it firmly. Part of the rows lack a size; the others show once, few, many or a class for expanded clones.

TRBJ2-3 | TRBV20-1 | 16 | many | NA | CSARDYAGAPSDTQYF | TGCAGTGCTAGAGATTACGCAGGGGCGCCCTCAGATACGCAGTATTTT
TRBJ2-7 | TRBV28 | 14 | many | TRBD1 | CASSWGQGEYEQYF | TGTGCCAGCAGTTGGGGACAGGGCGAATACGAGCAGTACTTC
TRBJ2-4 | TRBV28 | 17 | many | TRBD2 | CASSSASSGVAKNIQYF | TGTGCCAGCAGTTCCGCATCCAGCGGGGTAGCCAAAAACATTCAGTACTTC
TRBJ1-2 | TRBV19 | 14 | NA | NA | CASSAQKQVSGYTF | TGTGCCAGTAGTGCCCAGAAACAAGTTTCTGGCTACACCTTC
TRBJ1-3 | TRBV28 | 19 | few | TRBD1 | CASSWSKRDSAFDGNTIYF | TGTGCCAGCAGTTGGAGCAAAAGGGACAGCGCTTTTGATGGAAACACCATATATTTT
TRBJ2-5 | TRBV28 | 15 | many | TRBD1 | CASSPTGQIQETQYF | TGTGCCAGCAGTCCTACGGGACAGATCCAAGAGACCCAGTACTTC
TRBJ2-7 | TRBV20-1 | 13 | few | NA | CSAARDISGEQYF | TGCAGTGCTGCGCGGGACATTTCGGGCGAGCAGTACTTC
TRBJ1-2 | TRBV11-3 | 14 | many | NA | CASSLAGGGYGYTF | TGTGCCAGCAGCTTAGCGGGGGGCGGCTATGGCTACACCTTC
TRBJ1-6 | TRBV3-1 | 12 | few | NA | CASSHRDSPLHF | TGTGCCAGCAGCCACCGGGATTCACCCCTCCACTTT
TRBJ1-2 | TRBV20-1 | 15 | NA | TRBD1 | CSARDRDSGGRGYTF | TGCAGTGCTAGAGACCGGGACAGTGGTGGACGTGGCTACACCTTC
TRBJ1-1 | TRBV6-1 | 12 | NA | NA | CASSEIGQKAFF | TGTGCCAGCAGTGAAATCGGGCAGAAAGCTTTCTTT
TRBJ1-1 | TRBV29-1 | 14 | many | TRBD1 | CSVPGQGVNTEAFF | TGCAGCGTCCCGGGACAGGGTGTGAACACTGAAGCTTTCTTT
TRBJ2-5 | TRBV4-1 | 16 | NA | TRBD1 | CASSSNRDRGRETQYF | TGCGCCAGCAGCAGTAACCGGGACAGGGGAAGAGAGACCCAGTACTTC
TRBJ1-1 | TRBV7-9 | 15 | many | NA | CASSYPQAEGTEAFF | TGTGCCAGCAGCTATCCACAGGCCGAGGGCACTGAAGCTTTCTTT
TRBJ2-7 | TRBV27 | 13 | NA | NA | CASSPGRSYEQCF | TGTGCCAGCAGCCCAGGCCGATCCTACGAGCAGTGCTTC
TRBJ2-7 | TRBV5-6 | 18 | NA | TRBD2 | CASSRPSGGAGSSYEQYF | TGTGCCAGCAGCCGCCCTAGCGGGGGGGCGGGGAGCTCCTACGAGCAGTACTTC
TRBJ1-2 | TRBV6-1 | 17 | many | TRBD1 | CASRDRDRGDRNYGYTF | TGTGCCAGCAGGGACCGGGACAGGGGCGATCGGAACTATGGCTACACCTTC
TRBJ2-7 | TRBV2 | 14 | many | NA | CASRETGHSYEQYF | TGTGCCAGCAGGGAGACAGGACACTCCTACGAGCAGTACTTC
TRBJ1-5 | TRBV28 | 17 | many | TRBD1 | CASSTGRQGRAHQPQHF | TGTGCCAGCAGTACTGGCCGACAGGGCCGAGCTCATCAGCCCCAGCATTTT
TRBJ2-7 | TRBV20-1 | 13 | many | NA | CSAWGGRGGEQYF | TGCAGTGCTTGGGGGGGCCGGGGTGGCGAGCAGTACTTC
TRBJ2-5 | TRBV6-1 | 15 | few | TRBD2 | CASRGTSGIWETQYF | TGTGCCAGCAGGGGGACTAGCGGGATTTGGGAGACCCAGTACTTC
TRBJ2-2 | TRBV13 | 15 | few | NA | CASSPTAPNTGELFF | TGTGCCAGCAGCCCGACAGCACCCAACACCGGGGAGCTGTTTTTT
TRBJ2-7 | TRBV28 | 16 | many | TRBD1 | CASSSTDRGPYYEQYF | TGTGCCAGCAGTTCCACAGACAGGGGGCCGTACTACGAGCAGTACTTC
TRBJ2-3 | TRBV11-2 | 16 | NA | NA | CASSKRTQNMGDTQYF | TGTGCCAGCAGCAAGAGAACCCAAAATATGGGAGATACGCAGTATTTT
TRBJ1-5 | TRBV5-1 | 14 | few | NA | CASSLDAGDQPQHF | TGCGCCAGCAGCTTGGATGCAGGAGATCAGCCCCAGCATTTT
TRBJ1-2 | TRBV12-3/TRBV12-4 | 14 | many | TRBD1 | CASSFGQGSYGYTF | TGTGCCAGCAGTTTCGGACAGGGCTCCTATGGCTACACCTTC
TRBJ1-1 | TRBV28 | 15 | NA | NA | CASSSLTEMNTEAFF | TGTGCCAGCAGTTCCTTGACAGAGATGAACACTGAAGCTTTCTTT
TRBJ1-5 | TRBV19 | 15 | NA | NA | CASSIGAGSNQPQHF | TGTGCCAGTAGTATCGGAGCGGGTAGCAATCAGCCCCAGCATTTT
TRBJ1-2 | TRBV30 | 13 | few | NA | CAWSPGTDYGYTF | TGTGCCTGGAGTCCCGGGACGGACTATGGCTACACCTTC
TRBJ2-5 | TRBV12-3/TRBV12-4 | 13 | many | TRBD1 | CASSFMDRETQYF | TGTGCCAGCAGTTTCATGGACAGGGAGACCCAGTACTTC
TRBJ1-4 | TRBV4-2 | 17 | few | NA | CASSQARGADVNEKLFF | TGTGCCAGCAGCCAAGCACGGGGCGCGGATGTTAATGAAAAACTGTTTTTT
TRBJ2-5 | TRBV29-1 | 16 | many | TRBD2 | CSVEPRTSGRGETQYF | TGCAGCGTTGAGCCCCGGACTAGCGGGAGAGGAGAGACCCAGTACTTC
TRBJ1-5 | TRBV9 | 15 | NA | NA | CASSSGAGGQEPQHF | TGTGCCAGCAGCTCTGGGGCGGGGGGCCAGGAGCCCCAGCATTTT
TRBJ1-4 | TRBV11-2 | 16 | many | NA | CASTLSAGGISEKLFF | TGTGCCAGCACCCTTAGTGCCGGGGGGATTAGTGAAAAACTGTTTTTT
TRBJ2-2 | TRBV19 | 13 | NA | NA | CATRGNQAGELFF | TGTGCAACACGGGGGAACCAGGCCGGGGAGCTGTTTTTT
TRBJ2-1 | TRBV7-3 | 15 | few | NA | CASSLESGSYNEQFF | TGTGCCAGCAGCTTAGAAAGCGGCTCCTACAATGAGCAGTTCTTC
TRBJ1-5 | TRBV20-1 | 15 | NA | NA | CSAMDSAELNQPQHF | TGCAGTGCAATGGACAGCGCGGAGCTTAATCAGCCCCAGCATTTT
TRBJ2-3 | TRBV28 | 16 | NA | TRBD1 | CASSSLIQGALDTQYF | TGTGCCAGCAGTTCTCTCATACAGGGGGCGCTTGATACGCAGTATTTT
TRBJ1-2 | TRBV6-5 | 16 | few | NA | CASSLTPLSPMGGYTF | TGTGCCAGCAGTTTGACCCCACTCTCCCCTATGGGTGGCTACACCTTC